This is a list of T cell receptor beta chains from one sample in a study of monozygotic twins with cystic fibrosis. This table comes from immunoSEQ multiplex PCR, and its TCRdb copy is limited to in-frame clones, with some not included. The table shows some 9,600 clones, with about 89% occurring only once. Sequenced material: blood. The source is a boy younger than 10 with cystic fibrosis. Each CDR3 is given with its conserved first and last residue. Fields, in order: CDR3 length, clone size, D gene, V gene, J gene, CDR3 DNA, CDR3 protein. The D gene is left open where the match is weak. Clone size is shown for a subset of rows, as once, few, many or a class of expanded clone.

len: 14
abundance: .
d_gene: TRBD1
v_gene: TRBV15
j_gene: TRBJ2-7
CDR3nt: TGTGCCACCAGCAGAGGGACAGGGGTACACGAGCAGTACTTC
CDR3aa: CATSRGTGVHEQYF

len: 18
abundance: once
d_gene: TRBD2
v_gene: TRBV7-2
j_gene: TRBJ2-5
CDR3nt: TGTGCCAGCAGCTTAGCGGGAAGGTGGCTAGCGGCTCAAGAGACCCAGTACTTC
CDR3aa: CASSLAGRWLAAQETQYF

len: 14
abundance: .
d_gene: TRBD1
v_gene: TRBV18
j_gene: TRBJ2-5
CDR3nt: TGTGCCAGCTCACCCGACAGGGCACTGGAGACCCAGTACTTC
CDR3aa: CASSPDRALETQYF

len: 13
abundance: .
d_gene: .
v_gene: TRBV10-3
j_gene: TRBJ2-7
CDR3nt: TGTGCCATCAGTGCCCGACTTGAATACGAGCAGTACTTC
CDR3aa: CAISARLEYEQYF

len: 17
abundance: .
d_gene: TRBD2
v_gene: TRBV7-2
j_gene: TRBJ2-5
CDR3nt: TGTGCCAGCAGCTTAGGTAGAACTAGCGGGGGGAGAGAGACCCAGTACTTC
CDR3aa: CASSLGRTSGGRETQYF

len: 15
abundance: .
d_gene: .
v_gene: TRBV4-3
j_gene: TRBJ1-1
CDR3nt: TGCGCCAGCAGCCTTGGACATGCCTCGAACACTGAAGCTTTCTTT
CDR3aa: CASSLGHASNTEAFF

len: 14
abundance: .
d_gene: .
v_gene: TRBV5-1
j_gene: TRBJ2-7
CDR3nt: TGCGCCAGCAGCTCGTCACCTACTAGCTACGAGCAGTACTTC
CDR3aa: CASSSSPTSYEQYF

len: 13
abundance: once
d_gene: .
v_gene: TRBV2
j_gene: TRBJ2-3
CDR3nt: TGTGCCAGCTTCAGGGGAGGCACAGATACGCAGTATTTT
CDR3aa: CASFRGGTDTQYF

len: 13
abundance: .
d_gene: .
v_gene: TRBV19
j_gene: TRBJ1-2
CDR3nt: TGTGCCAGTAGTCTCGGACAGTCAGATGGCTACACCTTC
CDR3aa: CASSLGQSDGYTF

len: 12
abundance: .
d_gene: .
v_gene: TRBV27
j_gene: TRBJ2-2
CDR3nt: TGTGCCAGCAGCCTAGTCACCGGGGAGCTGTTTTTT
CDR3aa: CASSLVTGELFF

len: 18
abundance: .
d_gene: TRBD1
v_gene: TRBV19
j_gene: TRBJ2-3
CDR3nt: TGTGCCAGTAGCGTTCCCCAGCTCCGGGACAGTCGCACAGATACGCAGTATTTT
CDR3aa: CASSVPQLRDSRTDTQYF

len: 15
abundance: .
d_gene: .
v_gene: TRBV11-1
j_gene: TRBJ1-1
CDR3nt: TGTGCCAGCAGCCCCTCTTCGCAGGGGAACACTGAAGCTTTCTTT
CDR3aa: CASSPSSQGNTEAFF

len: 12
abundance: .
d_gene: .
v_gene: TRBV9
j_gene: TRBJ2-1
CDR3nt: TGTGCCAGCAGCAAGGACTACAATGAGCAGTTCTTC
CDR3aa: CASSKDYNEQFF

len: 13
abundance: .
d_gene: .
v_gene: TRBV7-2
j_gene: TRBJ2-5
CDR3nt: TGTGCCAGCAGCTTCGACAGGACCGGGACCCAGTACTTC
CDR3aa: CASSFDRTGTQYF

len: 14
abundance: once
d_gene: .
v_gene: TRBV7-3
j_gene: TRBJ2-5
CDR3nt: TGTGCCAGCAGCTTACTTGGCGGTCAAGAGACCCAGTACTTC
CDR3aa: CASSLLGGQETQYF

len: 14
abundance: .
d_gene: .
v_gene: TRBV7-9
j_gene: TRBJ1-1
CDR3nt: TGTGCCAGCAGCTTAAGACAGTTGAACACTGAAGCTTTCTTT
CDR3aa: CASSLRQLNTEAFF

len: 12
abundance: .
d_gene: .
v_gene: TRBV7-2
j_gene: TRBJ1-2
CDR3nt: TGTGCCAGCAGCAGGGGAGTCTCCGGCTACACCTTC
CDR3aa: CASSRGVSGYTF

len: 13
abundance: .
d_gene: .
v_gene: TRBV18
j_gene: TRBJ2-3
CDR3nt: TGTGCCAGCTCAGGGATTGGCGAAGATACGCAGTATTTT
CDR3aa: CASSGIGEDTQYF

len: 14
abundance: few
d_gene: .
v_gene: TRBV30
j_gene: TRBJ1-4
CDR3nt: TGTGCCTGGAACCCCAGGGAGACTAATGAAAAACTGTTTTTT
CDR3aa: CAWNPRETNEKLFF

len: 14
abundance: once
d_gene: .
v_gene: TRBV7-8
j_gene: TRBJ1-5
CDR3nt: TGTGCCAGCAGCTTATTGGGCAGGGACCAGCCCCAGCATTTT
CDR3aa: CASSLLGRDQPQHF

len: 13
abundance: few
d_gene: .
v_gene: TRBV6-1
j_gene: TRBJ2-1
CDR3nt: TGTGCCAGCAGGGTCGTCGGGTACAATGAGCAGTTCTTC
CDR3aa: CASRVVGYNEQFF

len: 12
abundance: .
d_gene: .
v_gene: TRBV29-1
j_gene: TRBJ1-1
CDR3nt: TGCAGCGTACGGACAGAGAACACTGAAGCTTTCTTT
CDR3aa: CSVRTENTEAFF

len: 16
abundance: .
d_gene: TRBD1
v_gene: TRBV7-2
j_gene: TRBJ1-6
CDR3nt: TGTGCCAGCACCCGACAGGGAGGGTCCTATAATTCACCCCTCCACTTT
CDR3aa: CASTRQGGSYNSPLHF

len: 16
abundance: .
d_gene: .
v_gene: TRBV5-6
j_gene: TRBJ1-5
CDR3nt: TGTGCCAGCAGCTTGTTAGGGAAGGCCCCACGGGAAGCCCAGCATTTT
CDR3aa: CASSLLGKAPREAQHF

len: 15
abundance: .
d_gene: .
v_gene: TRBV27
j_gene: TRBJ1-2
CDR3nt: TGTGCCAGCGGATCGCCGTCAGAGTTTAACTATGGCTACACCTTC
CDR3aa: CASGSPSEFNYGYTF

len: 16
abundance: .
d_gene: TRBD1
v_gene: TRBV5-1
j_gene: TRBJ2-1
CDR3nt: TGCGCCAGCAGCTTGGGTCAGGGGGTCTCCTACAATGAGCAGTTCTTC
CDR3aa: CASSLGQGVSYNEQFF

len: 15
abundance: .
d_gene: TRBD2
v_gene: TRBV11-1
j_gene: TRBJ2-1
CDR3nt: TGTGCCAGCAGGGGGGGACTAGCTTTTTACAATGAGCAGTTCTTC
CDR3aa: CASRGGLAFYNEQFF

len: 15
abundance: .
d_gene: .
v_gene: TRBV7-2
j_gene: TRBJ2-5
CDR3nt: TGTGCCAGCAGCTCAAACCTAGCAGAGGGGGAGACCCAGTACTTC
CDR3aa: CASSSNLAEGETQYF

len: 12
abundance: .
d_gene: TRBD1
v_gene: TRBV30
j_gene: TRBJ1-2
CDR3nt: TGTGCCTGGACAGGGGGCTTCTATGGCTACACCTTC
CDR3aa: CAWTGGFYGYTF

len: 20
abundance: .
d_gene: TRBD1
v_gene: TRBV2
j_gene: TRBJ1-1
CDR3nt: TGTGCCAGCACTTCGTTAGTCCCGGTCTGGGACAGGGGGCAGGTCACTGAAGCTTTCTTT
CDR3aa: CASTSLVPVWDRGQVTEAFF

len: 16
abundance: .
d_gene: TRBD1
v_gene: TRBV7-9
j_gene: TRBJ1-4
CDR3nt: TGTGCCAGCAGCACAAGCTTCTACAGGGGGCCTGAAAAACTGTTTTTT
CDR3aa: CASSTSFYRGPEKLFF

len: 15
abundance: .
d_gene: TRBD1
v_gene: TRBV18
j_gene: TRBJ1-1
CDR3nt: TGTGCCAGCTCACCCATGACAGGGGCGAACACTGAAGCTTTCTTT
CDR3aa: CASSPMTGANTEAFF

len: 14
abundance: .
d_gene: .
v_gene: TRBV2
j_gene: TRBJ2-7
CDR3nt: TGTGCCAGCAGTGAAGATGGAGGGTCCTACGAGCAGTACTTC
CDR3aa: CASSEDGGSYEQYF

len: 19
abundance: .
d_gene: .
v_gene: TRBV7-9
j_gene: TRBJ1-1
CDR3nt: TGTGCCAGCAGCTTAGCGTTAGGGTCGTGGGAGGGCCCGGGGACTGAAGCTTTCTTT
CDR3aa: CASSLALGSWEGPGTEAFF

len: 14
abundance: .
d_gene: .
v_gene: TRBV5-5
j_gene: TRBJ1-5
CDR3nt: TGTGCCAGCAGCCTAGGGCGTAGCAATCAGCCCCAGCATTTT
CDR3aa: CASSLGRSNQPQHF

len: 18
abundance: .
d_gene: .
v_gene: TRBV7-2
j_gene: TRBJ2-3
CDR3nt: TGTGCCAGCAGCTTAGCATGGCTGGGACTCGCTAGCACAGATACGCAGTATTTT
CDR3aa: CASSLAWLGLASTDTQYF

len: 17
abundance: .
d_gene: .
v_gene: TRBV4-1
j_gene: TRBJ2-1
CDR3nt: TGCGCCAGCAGCCCTCACTTCAGGACAAGGAGGTACAATGAGCAGTTCTTC
CDR3aa: CASSPHFRTRRYNEQFF

len: 13
abundance: .
d_gene: .
v_gene: TRBV18
j_gene: TRBJ1-2
CDR3nt: TGTGCCAGCTCACCCCCCGTTCTGGGTGGCTACACCTTC
CDR3aa: CASSPPVLGGYTF

len: 17
abundance: .
d_gene: .
v_gene: TRBV4-1
j_gene: TRBJ1-1
CDR3nt: TGCGCCAGCAGCCGGGTTTTGGCGGACAGCTGGAACACTGAAGCTTTCTTT
CDR3aa: CASSRVLADSWNTEAFF

len: 15
abundance: .
d_gene: .
v_gene: TRBV7-6
j_gene: TRBJ1-2
CDR3nt: TGTGCCAGCAGCCCGACCGGGGTAGGGGACTATGGCTACACCTTC
CDR3aa: CASSPTGVGDYGYTF

len: 16
abundance: .
d_gene: TRBD2
v_gene: TRBV7-3
j_gene: TRBJ2-7
CDR3nt: TGTGCCAGCAGCTTCTCGACTAGCGGGGGGTTAAACGAGCAGTACTTC
CDR3aa: CASSFSTSGGLNEQYF

len: 13
abundance: .
d_gene: .
v_gene: TRBV30
j_gene: TRBJ1-1
CDR3nt: TGTGCCTGGAACCCGGGGGTTAACACTGAAGCTTTCTTT
CDR3aa: CAWNPGVNTEAFF

len: 13
abundance: .
d_gene: .
v_gene: TRBV5-4
j_gene: TRBJ1-2
CDR3nt: TGTGCCAGCAGCTTGGACAGCCTCTATGGCTACACCTTC
CDR3aa: CASSLDSLYGYTF

len: 15
abundance: .
d_gene: .
v_gene: TRBV10-3
j_gene: TRBJ2-6
CDR3nt: TGTGCCATCAGTGAAACAGGGAGTGGGGCCAACGTCCTGACTTTC
CDR3aa: CAISETGSGANVLTF

len: 15
abundance: .
d_gene: TRBD2
v_gene: TRBV7-8
j_gene: TRBJ2-1
CDR3nt: TGTGCCAGCAGGCAAACTAGCGGGGGATACAATGAGCAGTTCTTC
CDR3aa: CASRQTSGGYNEQFF

len: 13
abundance: few
d_gene: .
v_gene: TRBV7-6
j_gene: TRBJ1-1
CDR3nt: TGTGCCAGCAGCCTGCGACTGTGGACTGAAGCTTTCTTT
CDR3aa: CASSLRLWTEAFF

len: 15
abundance: .
d_gene: TRBD1
v_gene: TRBV4-3
j_gene: TRBJ2-7
CDR3nt: TGCGCCAGCAGCCAAGTGGTGGGGACAGCCTACGAGCAGTACTTC
CDR3aa: CASSQVVGTAYEQYF

len: 15
abundance: .
d_gene: .
v_gene: TRBV7-2
j_gene: TRBJ2-1
CDR3nt: TGTGCCAGCACCGGAGGCGGGACTGTAAACAATGAGCAGTTCTTC
CDR3aa: CASTGGGTVNNEQFF

len: 15
abundance: .
d_gene: TRBD1
v_gene: TRBV9
j_gene: TRBJ1-1
CDR3nt: TGTGCCAGCAGCCCTCAGGGGGAAAGGAACACTGAAGCTTTCTTT
CDR3aa: CASSPQGERNTEAFF

len: 15
abundance: .
d_gene: .
v_gene: TRBV7-2
j_gene: TRBJ2-7
CDR3nt: TGTGCCAGCATCCTCACCGGGACTGCCCGCGACGAGCAGTACTTC
CDR3aa: CASILTGTARDEQYF